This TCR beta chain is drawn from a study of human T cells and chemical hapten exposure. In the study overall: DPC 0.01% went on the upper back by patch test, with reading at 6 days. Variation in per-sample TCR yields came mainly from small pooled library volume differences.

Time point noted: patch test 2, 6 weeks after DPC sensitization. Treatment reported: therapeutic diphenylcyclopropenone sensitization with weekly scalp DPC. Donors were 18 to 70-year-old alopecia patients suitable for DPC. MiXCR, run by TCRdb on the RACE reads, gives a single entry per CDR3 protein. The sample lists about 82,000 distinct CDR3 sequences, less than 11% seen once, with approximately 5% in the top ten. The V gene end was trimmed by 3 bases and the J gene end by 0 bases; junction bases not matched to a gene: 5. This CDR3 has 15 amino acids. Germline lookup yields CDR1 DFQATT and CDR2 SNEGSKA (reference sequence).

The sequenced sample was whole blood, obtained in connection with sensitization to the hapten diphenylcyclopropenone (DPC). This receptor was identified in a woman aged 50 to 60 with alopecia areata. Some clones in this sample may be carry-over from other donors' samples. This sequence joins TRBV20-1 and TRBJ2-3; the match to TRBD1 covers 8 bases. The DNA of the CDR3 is TGCAGTGCTAGGCAGGGGGCATGGAGCACAGATACGCAGTATTTT. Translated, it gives CSARQGAWSTDTQYF.